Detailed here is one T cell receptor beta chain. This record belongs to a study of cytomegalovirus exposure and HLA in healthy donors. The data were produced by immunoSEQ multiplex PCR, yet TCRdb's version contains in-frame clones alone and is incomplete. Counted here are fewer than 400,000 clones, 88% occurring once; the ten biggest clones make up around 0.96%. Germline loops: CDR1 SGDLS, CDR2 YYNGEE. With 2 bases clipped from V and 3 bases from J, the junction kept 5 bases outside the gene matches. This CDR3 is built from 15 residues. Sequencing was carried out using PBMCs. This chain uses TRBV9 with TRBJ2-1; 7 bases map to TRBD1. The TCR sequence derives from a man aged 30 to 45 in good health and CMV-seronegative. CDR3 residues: CASSVLRDSYNEQFF. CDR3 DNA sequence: TGTGCCAGCAGCGTTTTACGGGACAGCTACAATGAGCAGTTCTTC. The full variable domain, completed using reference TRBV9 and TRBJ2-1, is DSGVTQTPKHLITATGQRVTLRCSPRSGDLSVYWYQQSLDQGLQFLIQYYNGEERAKGNILERFSAQQFPDLHSELNLSSLELGDSALYFCASSVLRDSYNEQFFGPGTRLTVL.